The 2 T cell receptor beta chains below come from one sample, sequenced in a study of beta chain features in type 1 diabetes. Overall study results and limits: The study found moderately but significantly shorter TCRB CDR3s in all four CD4+ subsets of Type 1 diabetes patients.

The antigens for these receptors are not known. The study reverse transcribed the entire isolated RNA, so it sequenced expressed TCRB transcripts. Assay: immunoSEQ multiplex PCR; the TCRdb copy retains only in-frame clones and omits some. Among 140,000 or so clones listed, approximately 13% were seen once. The sequenced sample consisted of central memory CD4+ T cells from blood. The origin of the receptors is a man aged 18 to 30 with type 1 diabetes.

This chain uses TRBV30 with TRBJ2-3; possible D gene TRBD1, 7 bases. Germline-derived CDR1 and CDR2 are GTSNPN and SVGIG (reference sequence). The CDR3 covers 12 residues. Trimming took off 5 bases at V and 12 bases at J, with 18 bases between the two ends. CDR3 nucleotide sequence: TGTGCCTGGTCCGGAACACAGGGGACTCAGTATTTT. Translating it yields CAWSGTQGTQYF.

The chain carries TRBV15 and TRBJ1-3; a weak D match, TRBD1 (5 bases). This CDR3 spans 15 amino acids. Germline V CDR1 and CDR2: LNHNV, YYDKDF (reference sequence). V lost 5 bases and J 0 bases, leaving 11 bases between the germline ends. CDR3 sequence reads: CATSGRDGSGNTIYF. Written as DNA, the CDR3 is TGTGCCACCAGCGGCCGGGACGGCTCTGGAAACACCATATATTTT.